The 10 T cell receptor beta chains given below trace back to one sample, sequenced in a study of blood T cell repertoires in COVID-19. Sequenced by immunoSEQ multiplex PCR; TCRdb stores in-frame clones only, minus some. Of roughly 200,000 clones detected, over 80% appear once; the ten largest clones hold around 7%. Material for sequencing was peripheral blood. These receptors were obtained from a woman in her 40s with COVID-19, enrolled during active disease.

V usage is TRBV19 and J usage is TRBJ1-2; D not certain. The germline V gene encodes CDR1 LNHDA and CDR2 SQIVND (reference sequence). The CDR3 extends over 15 amino acids. Trimming stripped 5 bases from V and 5 bases from J, with 18 bases between. The CDR3 DNA follows: TGTGCCAGTAGTGTGTTACGTAAGAGGTCGTATGGCTACACCTTC. Protein product: CASSVLRKRSYGYTF.

This rearrangement joins TRBV19 to TRBJ2-7, with a possible D match to TRBD1 (5 bases). Germline values: CDR1 LNHDA, CDR2 SQIVND (reference sequence). This CDR3 has 13 amino acids. V was clipped by 6 bases and J by 5 bases, with 14 bases between them. CDR3 sequence: CASRGLGRDEQYF. The CDR3 DNA reads TGTGCCAGTAGGGGCCTGGGCAGGGACGAGCAGTACTTC.

A few counts support this clone. The chain joins TRBV2 to TRBJ2-2, with D tentatively TRBD2 (6 bases). The length of the CDR3 is 18 residues. Trimming left V 7 bases short and J 1 base short, with 22 bases between. Per germline, CDR1 SNHLY and CDR2 FYNNEI. CDR3 nucleotide sequence: TGTGCCAGCAAGCACCGGGACTCGACCAAATTGAACACCGGGGAGCTGTTTTTT. Translation: CASKHRDSTKLNTGELFF.

In its sample, this clone was seen once. The chain couples TRBV5-6 to TRBJ1-4; D ambiguous. Germline lookup yields CDR1 SGHDT and CDR2 YYEEEE. The CDR3 spans 15 residues. Trimming removed 5 bases from V and 3 bases from J, with 14 bases in between. In DNA form, the CDR3 reads TGTGCCAGCAGGCGTAGAGGGAGGGCTAATGAAAAACTGTTTTTT. Translated, it gives CASRRRGRANEKLFF.

This chain links TRBV24-1 with TRBJ2-1; TRBD1 matches 7 bases. After removal of 1 base from V and 9 bases from J, the junction contained 11 bases not matched to a gene. This CDR3 has 16 amino acids. Germline V gives CDR1 KGHDR, CDR2 SFDVKD. The CDR3 DNA is TGTGCCACCAGTGATTTAGGGGGCTCGGTGTTAGGTGAGCAGTTCTTC. It yields the protein CATSDLGGSVLGEQFF.

The V call is TRBV15, the J call TRBJ2-1, with 8 bases that match TRBD2. The trim removed 5 bases at V and 0 bases at J, leaving 12 bases unmatched. This CDR3 is built from 18 residues. Germline assignment: CDR1 LNHNV and CDR2 YYDKDF (reference sequence). DNA of the CDR3: TGTGCCACCAGCGAGAGCATAAGCGGGGGCCCCTCCTACAATGAGCAGTTCTTC. It specifies CATSESISGGPSYNEQFF.

The chain employs TRBV10-1 and TRBJ1-1; weak D call: TRBD1 (6 bases). The CDR3 is 12 amino acids. With 6 bases removed from V and 1 base from J, the gap between germline ends came to 6 bases. CDR1 and CDR2 (germline): WNHNN, SYGVQD (reference sequence). CDR3 in DNA: TGCGCCAGCAGCAGGGGGAACACTGAAGCTTTCTTT. This codes for CASSRGNTEAFF.

This clone was seen a few times. This sequence joins TRBV6-5 and TRBJ1-2; 10 bases agree with TRBD1. The germline V gene encodes CDR1 MNHEY and CDR2 SVGAGI. The CDR3 extends over 15 amino acids. V was clipped by 6 bases and J by 5 bases; unmatched bases: 9. Written as DNA, the CDR3 is TGTGCCAGCAGCAGGGACAGGGGAGGATGGTATGGCTACACCTTC. Translated: CASSRDRGGWYGYTF.

This clone appeared a few times. The rearrangement uses TRBV7-3 and TRBJ1-1, with 8 bases aligning to TRBD1. Looked up from germline, CDR1 is SGHTA and CDR2 is FQGTGA. CDR3 length equals 13 residues. The V and J ends lost 5 bases and 10 bases, in that order; junction bases with no gene match: 9. CDR3 DNA: TGTGCCAGCAGCCCACAGGGGGGTCAGAGAGCTTTCTTT. This sequence encodes CASSPQGGQRAFF.

This chain joins TRBV27 and TRBJ2-5; the match to TRBD2 covers 7 bases. There are 15 residues in the CDR3. J was trimmed by 4 bases and V by 7 bases; bases with no gene match: 12. CDR1 is MNHEY, CDR2 SMNVEV, per germline (reference sequence). CDR3 nucleotide sequence: TGTGCCAGCAATGGCAAGGGGAGGGCCCCAGAGACCCAGTACTTC. Translating it yields CASNGKGRAPETQYF.